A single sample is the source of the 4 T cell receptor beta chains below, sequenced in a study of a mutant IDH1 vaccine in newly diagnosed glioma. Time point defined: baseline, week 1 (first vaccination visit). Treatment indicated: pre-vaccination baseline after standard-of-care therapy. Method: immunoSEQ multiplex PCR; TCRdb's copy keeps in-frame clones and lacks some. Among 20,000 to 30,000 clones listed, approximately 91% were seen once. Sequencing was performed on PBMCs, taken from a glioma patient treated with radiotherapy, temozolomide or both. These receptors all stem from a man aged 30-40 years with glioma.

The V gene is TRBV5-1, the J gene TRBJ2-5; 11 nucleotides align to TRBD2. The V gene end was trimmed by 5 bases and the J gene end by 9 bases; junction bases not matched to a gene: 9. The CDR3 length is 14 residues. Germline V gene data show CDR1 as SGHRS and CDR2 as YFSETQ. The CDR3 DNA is TGCGCCAGCAGTCAGGGACTAGCGGACCAGGCCCAGTACTTC. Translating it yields CASSQGLADQAQYF.

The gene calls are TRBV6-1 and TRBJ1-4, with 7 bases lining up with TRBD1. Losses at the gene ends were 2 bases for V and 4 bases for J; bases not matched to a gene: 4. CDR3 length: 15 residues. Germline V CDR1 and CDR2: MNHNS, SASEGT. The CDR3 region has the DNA TGTGCCAGCAGTGAATGGGGGACAGTTAATGAAAAACTGTTTTTT. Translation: CASSEWGTVNEKLFF.

Here the CDR3 reads CASSPGTGGRYGYTF. The DNA of the CDR3 is TGTGCCAGCAGTCCGGGGACAGGGGGAAGATACGGCTACACCTTC. The chain joins TRBV27 to TRBJ1-2; 11 bases agree with TRBD1. Losses at the gene ends were 5 bases for V and 8 bases for J; bases not matched to a gene: 10. Germline lookup yields CDR1 MNHEY and CDR2 SMNVEV (reference sequence). The CDR3 has 15 residues.

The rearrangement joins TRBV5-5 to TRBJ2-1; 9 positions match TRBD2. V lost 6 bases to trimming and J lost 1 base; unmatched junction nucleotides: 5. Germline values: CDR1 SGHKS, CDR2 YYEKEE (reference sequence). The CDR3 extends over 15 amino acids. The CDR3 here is CASTSLAGSYNEQFF. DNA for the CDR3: TGTGCCAGCACCTCCCTAGCGGGGTCCTACAATGAGCAGTTCTTC.